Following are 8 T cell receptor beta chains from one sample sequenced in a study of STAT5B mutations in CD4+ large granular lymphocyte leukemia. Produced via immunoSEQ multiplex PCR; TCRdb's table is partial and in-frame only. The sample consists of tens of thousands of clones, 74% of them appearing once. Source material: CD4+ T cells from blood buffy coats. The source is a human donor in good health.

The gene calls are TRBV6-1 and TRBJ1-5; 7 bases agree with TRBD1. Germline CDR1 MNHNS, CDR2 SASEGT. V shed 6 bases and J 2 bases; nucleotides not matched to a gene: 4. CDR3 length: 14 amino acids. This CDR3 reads CASRQGQGNQPQHF. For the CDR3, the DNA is TGTGCCAGCAGACAGGGGCAGGGCAATCAGCCCCAGCATTTT.

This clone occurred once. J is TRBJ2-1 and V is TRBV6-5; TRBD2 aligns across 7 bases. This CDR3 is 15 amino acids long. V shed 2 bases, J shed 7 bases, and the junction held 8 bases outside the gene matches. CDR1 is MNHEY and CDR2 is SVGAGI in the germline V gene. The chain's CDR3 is CASSYGGGGRNEQFF. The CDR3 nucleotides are TGTGCCAGCAGTTACGGGGGGGGTGGTAGGAATGAGCAGTTCTTC.

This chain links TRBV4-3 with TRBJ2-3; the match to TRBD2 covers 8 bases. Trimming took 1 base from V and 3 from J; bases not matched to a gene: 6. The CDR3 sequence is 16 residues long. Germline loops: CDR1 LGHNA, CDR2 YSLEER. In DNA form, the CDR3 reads TGCGCCAGCAGCCAAGTGCCGGGACTAGAAACAGATACGCAGTATTTT. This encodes CASSQVPGLETDTQYF.

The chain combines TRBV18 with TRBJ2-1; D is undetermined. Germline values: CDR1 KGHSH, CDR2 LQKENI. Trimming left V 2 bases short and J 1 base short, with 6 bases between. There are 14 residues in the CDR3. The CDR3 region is CASSPGVSYNEQFF. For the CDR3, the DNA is TGTGCCAGCTCACCAGGGGTATCCTACAATGAGCAGTTCTTC.

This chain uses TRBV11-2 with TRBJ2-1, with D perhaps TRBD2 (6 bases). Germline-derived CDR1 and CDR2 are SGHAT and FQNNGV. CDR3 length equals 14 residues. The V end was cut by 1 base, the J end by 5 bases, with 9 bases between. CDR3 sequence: CASSLVGSDNEQFF. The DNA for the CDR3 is TGTGCCAGCAGCTTAGTCGGGAGCGACAATGAGCAGTTCTTC.

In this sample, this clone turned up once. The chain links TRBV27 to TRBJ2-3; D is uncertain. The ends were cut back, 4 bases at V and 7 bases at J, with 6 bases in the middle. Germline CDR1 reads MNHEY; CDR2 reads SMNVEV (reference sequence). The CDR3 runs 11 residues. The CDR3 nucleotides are TGTGCCAGCAGTTCTCAATATACGCAGTATTTT. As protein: CASSSQYTQYF.

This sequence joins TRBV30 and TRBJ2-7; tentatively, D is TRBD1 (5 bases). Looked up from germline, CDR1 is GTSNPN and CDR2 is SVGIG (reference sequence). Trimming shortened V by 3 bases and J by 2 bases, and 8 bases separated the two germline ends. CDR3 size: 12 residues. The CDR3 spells CAWSKGPYEQYF. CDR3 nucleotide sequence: TGTGCCTGGAGCAAGGGGCCCTACGAGCAGTACTTC. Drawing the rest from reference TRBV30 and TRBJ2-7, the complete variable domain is SQTIHQWPATLVQPVGSPLSLECTVEGTSNPNLYWYRQAAGRGLQLLFYSVGIGQISSEVPQNLSASRPQDRQFILSSKKLLLSDSGFYLCAWSKGPYEQYFGPGTRLTVT.

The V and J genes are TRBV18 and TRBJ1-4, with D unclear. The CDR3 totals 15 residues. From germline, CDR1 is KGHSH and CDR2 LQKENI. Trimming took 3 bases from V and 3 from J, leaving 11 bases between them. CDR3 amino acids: CASSPGGRPNEKLFF. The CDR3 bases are TGTGCCAGCTCACCGGGAGGCAGACCTAATGAAAAACTGTTTTTT.